The subject of this entry is one TCR beta chain. The antigen it binds to is not known. Base quality data are lacking; no much larger clone is found one base away. Trimming removed 5 bases from V and 7 bases from J; the gene matches leave 6 bases unexplained. Its CDR3 holds 15 amino acids, cysteine through phenylalanine. Just the 45-base CDR3 DNA is kept, in frame starting at base 1. The germline V gene supplies CDR1 MNHEY and CDR2 SVGAGI. This specimen comes from a study of blood T cell repertoires in COVID-19 (dated by TCRdb to 2020 to 2021). Turning to the overall study: The collaborator samples originated in the United States, Italy and Spain and spanned the acute and convalescent phases of COVID-19. The prospective study material was composed of cDNA or gDNA derived from T cells, B-cell-depleted T cells, or PBMCs. Subjects who had been exposed to COVID-19, were actively infected with it, or had recovered from it provided the deeply sampled blood TCRbeta repertoires that made up the dataset. Where available, HLA class I and class II types were obtained from metadata supplied by the sample provider rather than from assay-based typing. Samples came from the ongoing ImmuneRACE study (first 160 participants) plus 1,254 subjects from 6 global collaborators. The repertoires were released in a freely available public database meant as a resource for research on the immune response to SARS-CoV-2. A de-identified subject ID, COVID-19 status, age in years and sex were almost always included in the sample metadata. The investigation overall reported the following: Clinical and demographic metadata were provided uncurated, with the amount varying by source and participant.

TCRbeta CDR3 regions were amplified from genomic DNA by means of the immunoSEQ Assay, a bias-controlled multiplex PCR. Regarding the original processing steps: Within the assay, amplification of reference gene primers was used to estimate how many nucleated cells each sample contained. Sequence reads were collapsed and filtered to measure the absolute abundance of every unique TCRbeta CDR3 rearrangement. For each sample, productive Simpson clonality was calculated by taking the square root of Simpson's diversity index across productive rearrangements. Drawn from immuneACCESS, this table holds only the in-frame rearrangements with V and J called that TCRdb kept. Clones are partly lost; checked studies trace under half to an unresolved V gene and leave the rest unexplained. V, J and clone size derive from that table, while D and trimming were established from the DNA sequence. The sample contains approximately 230,000 clones, about 86% of them found a single time. The top ten hold roughly 1.4% of the sample.

Whole blood was collected in K2EDTA tubes by collaborating institutions according to the institutions' own protocols. For TCRbeta analysis, collaborators shipped samples as frozen whole blood, isolated PBMCs, or DNA extracted from either of those sample types. The chain employs TRBV6-5 and TRBJ2-1; TRBD2 lines up with 12 middle nucleotides. This sequence was found in an elderly man with acute or convalescent COVID-19. Source material: peripheral blood. The CDR3 here reads CASSRLAGGLNEQFF. The nucleotide sequence is given as TGTGCCAGCAGTCGCCTAGCGGGGGGGCTTAATGAGCAGTTCTTC.